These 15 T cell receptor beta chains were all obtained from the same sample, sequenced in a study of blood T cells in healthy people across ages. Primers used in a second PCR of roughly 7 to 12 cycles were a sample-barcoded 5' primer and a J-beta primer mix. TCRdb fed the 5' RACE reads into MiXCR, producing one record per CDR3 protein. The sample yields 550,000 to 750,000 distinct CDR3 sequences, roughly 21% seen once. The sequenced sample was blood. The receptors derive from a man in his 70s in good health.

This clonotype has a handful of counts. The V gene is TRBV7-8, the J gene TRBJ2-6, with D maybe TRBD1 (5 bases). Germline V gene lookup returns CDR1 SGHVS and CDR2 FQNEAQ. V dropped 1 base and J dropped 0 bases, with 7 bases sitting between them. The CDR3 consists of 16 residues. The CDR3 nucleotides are TGTGCCAGCAGCTTAGGCCAGGGCTCTGGGGCCAACGTCCTGACTTTC. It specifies CASSLGQGSGANVLTF.

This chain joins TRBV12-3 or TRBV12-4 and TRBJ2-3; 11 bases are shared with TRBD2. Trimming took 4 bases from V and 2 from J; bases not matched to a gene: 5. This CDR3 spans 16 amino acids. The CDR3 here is CASSSGLAEYTDTQYF. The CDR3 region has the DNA TGTGCCAGCAGTTCGGGACTAGCGGAATACACAGATACGCAGTATTTT.

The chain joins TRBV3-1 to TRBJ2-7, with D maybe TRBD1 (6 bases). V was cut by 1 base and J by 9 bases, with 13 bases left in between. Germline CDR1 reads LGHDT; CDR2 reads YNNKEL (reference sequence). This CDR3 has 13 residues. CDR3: CASSQGPGTTQYF. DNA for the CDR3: TGTGCCAGCAGCCAAGGTCCAGGGACAACGCAGTACTTC.

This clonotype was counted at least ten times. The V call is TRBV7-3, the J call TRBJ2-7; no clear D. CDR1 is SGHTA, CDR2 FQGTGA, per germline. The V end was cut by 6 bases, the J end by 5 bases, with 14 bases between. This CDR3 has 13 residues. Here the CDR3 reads CASSPAGVDEQYF. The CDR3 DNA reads TGTGCCAGCAGTCCAGCTGGGGTCGACGAGCAGTACTTC.

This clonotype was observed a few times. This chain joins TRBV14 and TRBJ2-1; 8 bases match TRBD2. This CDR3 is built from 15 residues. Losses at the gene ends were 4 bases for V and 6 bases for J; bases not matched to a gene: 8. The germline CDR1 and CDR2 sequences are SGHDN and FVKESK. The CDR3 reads CASSRLGTRPNEQFF. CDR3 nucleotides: TGTGCCAGCAGCCGCCTCGGGACTAGACCCAATGAGCAGTTCTTC. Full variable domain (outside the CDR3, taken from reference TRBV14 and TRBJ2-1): EAGVTQFPSHSVIEKGQTVTLRCDPISGHDNLYWYRRVMGKEIKFLLHFVKESKQDESGMPNNRFLAERTGGTYSTLKVQPAELEDSGVYFCASSRLGTRPNEQFFGPGTRLTVL.

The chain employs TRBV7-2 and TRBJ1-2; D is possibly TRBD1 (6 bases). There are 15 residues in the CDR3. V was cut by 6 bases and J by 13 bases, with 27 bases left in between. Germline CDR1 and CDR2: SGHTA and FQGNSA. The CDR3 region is CASSQPGHGLWGGTF. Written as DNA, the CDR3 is TGTGCCAGCAGTCAGCCGGGACACGGGCTATGGGGGGGCACCTTC. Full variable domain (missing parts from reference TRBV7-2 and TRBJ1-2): GAGVSQSPSNKVTEKGKDVELRCDPISGHTALYWYRQSLGQGLEFLIYFQGNSAPDKSGLPSDRFSAERTGGSVSTLTIQRTQQEDSAVYLCASSQPGHGLWGGTFGSGTRLTVV.

CDR3 protein: CASSVSGATNEKLFF. The CDR3, as DNA: TGTGCCAGCAGTGTGTCTGGAGCAACTAATGAAAAACTGTTTTTT. The rearrangement joins TRBV2 to TRBJ1-4; D gene uncertain. CDR3 length equals 15 residues. V shed 4 bases and J shed 0 bases, with 9 bases lying between them. Germline V gives CDR1 SNHLY, CDR2 FYNNEI.

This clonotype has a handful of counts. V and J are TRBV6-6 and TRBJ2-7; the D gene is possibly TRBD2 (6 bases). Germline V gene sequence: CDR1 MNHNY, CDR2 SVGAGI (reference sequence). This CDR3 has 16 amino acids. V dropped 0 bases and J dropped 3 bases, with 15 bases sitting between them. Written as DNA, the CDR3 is TGTGCCAGCAGTTACTCGGAACTCGGGAGAGGCTACGAGCAGTACTTC. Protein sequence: CASSYSELGRGYEQYF.

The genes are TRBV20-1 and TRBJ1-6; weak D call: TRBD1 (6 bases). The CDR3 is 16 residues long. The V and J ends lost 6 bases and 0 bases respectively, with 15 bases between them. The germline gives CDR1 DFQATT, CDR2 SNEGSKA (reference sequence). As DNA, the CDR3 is TGCAGTGCATCCGGGACAACAAGCTCCTATAATTCACCCCTCCACTTT. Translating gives CSASGTTSSYNSPLHF.

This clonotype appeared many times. DNA of the CDR3: TGTGCCAGCAGAGCCACCGGACTAGCGGGAGGAGAGACCCAGTACTTC. This translates into CASRATGLAGGETQYF. This chain joins TRBV28 and TRBJ2-5; 14 bases are shared with TRBD2. The CDR3 spans 16 residues. The germline V gene has CDR1 MDHEN and CDR2 SYDVKM. V shed 6 bases and J 4 bases; nucleotides not matched to a gene: 7.

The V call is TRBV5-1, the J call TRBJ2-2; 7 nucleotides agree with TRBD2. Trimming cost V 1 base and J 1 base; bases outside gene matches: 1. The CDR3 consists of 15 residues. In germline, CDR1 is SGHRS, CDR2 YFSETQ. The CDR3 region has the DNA TGCGCCAGCAGCTTGTCTAGCGGGAACACCGGGGAGCTGTTTTTT. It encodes CASSLSSGNTGELFF.

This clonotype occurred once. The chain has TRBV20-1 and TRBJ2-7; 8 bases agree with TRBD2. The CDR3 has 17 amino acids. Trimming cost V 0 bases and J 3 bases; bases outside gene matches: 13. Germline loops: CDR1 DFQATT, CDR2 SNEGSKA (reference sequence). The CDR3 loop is CSARDPTSAGGNYEQYF. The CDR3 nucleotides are TGCAGTGCTAGAGACCCGACGAGTGCGGGAGGCAACTACGAGCAGTACTTC.

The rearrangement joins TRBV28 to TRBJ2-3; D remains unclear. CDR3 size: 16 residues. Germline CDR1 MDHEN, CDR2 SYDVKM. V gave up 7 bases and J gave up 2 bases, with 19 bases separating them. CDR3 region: CASKGTAAVVTDTQYF. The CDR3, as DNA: TGTGCCAGCAAAGGTACGGCGGCGGTCGTCACAGATACGCAGTATTTT.

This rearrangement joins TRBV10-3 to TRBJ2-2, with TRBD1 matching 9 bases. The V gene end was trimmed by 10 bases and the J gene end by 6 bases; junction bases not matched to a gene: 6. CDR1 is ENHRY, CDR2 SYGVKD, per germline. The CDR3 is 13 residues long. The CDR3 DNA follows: TGTGCCACGGGACAGGGAAATCCCGGGGAGCTGTTTTTT. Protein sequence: CATGQGNPGELFF.

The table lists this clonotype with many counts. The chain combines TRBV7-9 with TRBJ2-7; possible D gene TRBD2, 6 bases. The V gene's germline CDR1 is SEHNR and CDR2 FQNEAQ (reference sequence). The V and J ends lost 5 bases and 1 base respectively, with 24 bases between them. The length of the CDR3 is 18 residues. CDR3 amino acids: CASSAGPKGLHNSYEQYF. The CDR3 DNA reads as TGTGCCAGCAGCGCGGGACCTAAGGGGCTGCATAATTCCTACGAGCAGTACTTC.